This T cell receptor (beta chain) appears in the sequencing data of a study of T-cell memory formation after mild COVID-19 (dated by TCRdb to the early 2020s). With respect to the entire study: TCR sequence clusters from the two donors were largely donor specific. Longitudinal TCRalpha and TCRbeta repertoire sequencing tracked T-cell clones expanding and contracting after mild COVID-19 in a couple of donors. Two young, previously healthy adult volunteers made up the cohort, one male and one female. Results and caveats for the whole study, not just this receptor: Contracting CD4+ clones appeared mostly in the CM and EM memory subsets, whereas CD8+ clones were enriched in EMRA. The study included only a couple of mild cases, and larger cohorts that include severe cases with pre-infection samples were judged to be necessary. From day 15 to 85, contracting clones showed balanced CD4/CD8 phenotypes, whereas a second wave of clones that expanded from day 15 to 37 leaned towards CD4+. Some responding clones were detected in pre-infection memory, suggesting pre-existing cross-reactive memory T cells joined the SARS-CoV-2 response. SARS-CoV-2 specificity was not confirmed for the second-wave clones peaking on day 37.

The listed sequencing device is Illumina NovaSeq 6000. cDNA libraries for TCRalpha and TCRbeta were prepared by 5'RACE using constant-segment primers, with sample barcodes and unique molecular identifiers added. Trizol reagent was used to extract RNA from every sample. Amplification of the libraries took two PCR steps, and the second step added a second sample barcode plus Illumina TruSeq adapters. Libraries were sequenced on an Illumina NovaSeq with 2 x 150 bp paired-end reads. The paper's data handling went like this. Reads were demultiplexed and collapsed into UMI-guided consensus sequences with migec v1.2.7. With mixcr v2.1.11, UMI consensuses were aligned to TRA and TRB V and J templates and assembled into clonotypes. A clonotype was counted as expanded or contracted only if both edgeR and NoisET called the change significant, with noise models trained on biological replicates. edgeR calls used a false discovery rate-adjusted p below 0.01 and a log2 fold-change threshold of 1. As an exploratory analysis of dynamics, max-normalized trajectories of the 1000 most abundant clonotypes were examined with PCA combined with hierarchical clustering. The CD4 or CD8 phenotype of responding clones was assigned using the separately sequenced CD4+ and CD8+ repertoires. TCRdb applied fastp at Q25 and MiXCR to the public reads, then kept only in-frame beta chains. All rows with the same CDR3 protein become a single entry with the most common DNA and genes. These V and J calls derive from TCRdb rather than the authors' analysis. This sample comprises 530,000 or so distinct CDR3 sequences, around 15% of them detected only once. The ten largest make up around 7.8% of the sample.

This clonotype was picked up a small number of times. Its antigen remains undetermined. No per-base quality is available; no much larger clone lies one base away. Ficoll-Paque density gradient centrifugation was the method used to isolate PBMCs. The clonotype originates from an adult woman who had mild COVID-19 (a few samples of this study predate the infection). The sample titles of this study are shuffled in the database, so cell type and time point are left out; the donor was told from shared clones. Sequencing was carried out using PBMCs or a T cell subset sorted from them (not recorded which).

The CDR3 in this case is CASSVGQNSGNTIYF. The base sequence is TGTGCCAGCAGCGTAGGACAAAACTCTGGAAACACCATATATTTT. The V and J genes are TRBV9 and TRBJ1-3; the D gene is not confidently resolved. Counted from cysteine to phenylalanine, this CDR3 has 15 amino acids. The entry retains the CDR3 DNA only, 45 bases that are in frame from base 1. The V and J ends are trimmed by 0 bases and 0 bases, leaving 7 bases between them. From the germline V gene, CDR1 is SGDLS and CDR2 is YYNGEE.